These 26 T cell receptor beta chains share one sample of origin, sequenced in a study of OX40 agonist ivuxolimab in advanced cancers. The table came from immunoSEQ multiplex PCR; TCRdb's copy has only in-frame clones and leaves some out. The repertoire holds approximately 100,000 clones, with about 90% as singletons. This specimen consisted of CD4+ or CD8+ T cells sorted from blood, obtained in a trial of the OX40 agonist ivuxolimab. These receptors were taken from an adult with an advanced solid tumor such as melanoma, head and neck, liver or kidney cancer.

This clone has just one count. This chain uses TRBV21-1 with TRBJ1-4. TRBV21-1 is labeled a pseudogene. This CDR3 has 11 amino acids. Here the CDR3 reads CASSGNEKLFF. CDR3 sequence (DNA): TGTGCCAGCAGCGGGAATGAAAAACTGTTTTTT.

This clone was picked up one time. This chain joins TRBV9 and TRBJ2-1, with 8 bases fitting TRBD1. This CDR3 spans 15 amino acids. Germline V gene sequence: CDR1 SGDLS, CDR2 YYNGEE. V gave up 4 bases and J gave up 7 bases; unmatched junction bases: 10. The DNA for the CDR3 is TGTGCCAGCAGCATAATAGGACAGGGTACGAATGAGCAGTTCTTC. This codes for CASSIIGQGTNEQFF.

This clone was seen just once. The chain combines TRBV5-1 with TRBJ2-7; D not certain. Trimming took 0 bases from V and 0 from J, leaving 10 bases between them. From germline, CDR1 is SGHRS and CDR2 YFSETQ. This CDR3 has 15 amino acids. The CDR3 DNA sequence: TGCGCCAGCAGCTTGGAAAACGGTTTCTCCTACGAGCAGTACTTC. This sequence encodes CASSLENGFSYEQYF.

The genes are TRBV7-8 and TRBJ1-5; possibly TRBD1 for D (5 bases). Germline V lookup: CDR1 SGHVS, CDR2 FQNEAQ. There are 15 residues in the CDR3. With 0 bases removed from V and 6 bases from J, the gap between germline ends came to 12 bases. In nucleotides, the CDR3 is TGTGCCAGCAGCTTAGCGCTGGGGGAAAGTCAGCCCCAGCATTTT. It encodes CASSLALGESQPQHF.

The sample holds a few counts of this clone. This chain uses TRBV19 with TRBJ1-3; TRBD1 matches 7 bases. The trim removed 5 bases at V and 2 bases at J, leaving 3 bases unmatched. Germline V gives CDR1 LNHDA, CDR2 SQIVND (reference sequence). This CDR3 contains 14 residues. DNA for the CDR3: TGTGCCAGTAGTCATACAGGGGCTGGAAACACCATATATTTT. Protein sequence: CASSHTGAGNTIYF.

The V and J genes are TRBV7-8 and TRBJ2-5, with D possibly TRBD2 on 5 matching bases. The CDR3 covers 13 residues. Per the germline V gene, CDR1 is SGHVS and CDR2 is FQNEAQ. Trimming removed 5 bases from V and 4 bases from J, with 11 bases in between. The CDR3 sequence is CASSITGRETQYF. DNA for the CDR3: TGTGCCAGCAGCATAACGGGGAGAGAGACCCAGTACTTC.

This clone was seen a single time. V and J are TRBV14 and TRBJ2-3, with D tentatively TRBD1 (5 bases). CDR3 length: 14 residues. Germline CDR1 SGHDN, CDR2 FVKESK. V was pared by 4 bases and J by 2 bases, with 10 bases between. The CDR3 loop reads CASSPGLITDTQYF. The CDR3, as DNA: TGTGCCAGCAGCCCAGGGCTCATCACAGATACGCAGTATTTT.

The chain employs TRBV4-2 and TRBJ1-3; no clear D. The CDR3 length is 14 residues. Germline V gene data show CDR1 as LGHNA and CDR2 as YNFKEQ. Trimming cost V 0 bases and J 4 bases, with 7 bases left between them. CDR3 sequence reads: CASSQDRGGNTIYF. CDR3 nucleotide sequence: TGTGCCAGCAGCCAAGACCGGGGAGGAAACACCATATATTTT.

This clone was seen only a few times. The V call is TRBV7-2, the J call TRBJ2-1; D is unclear. This CDR3 is built from 14 residues. Trimming took off 0 bases at V and 6 bases at J, with 9 bases between the two ends. CDR1 is SGHTA, CDR2 FQGNSA, per germline. CDR3 region: CASSLAGLGNEQFF. The CDR3 region has the DNA TGTGCCAGCAGCTTAGCGGGTCTTGGCAATGAGCAGTTCTTC.

V usage is TRBV7-9 and J usage is TRBJ2-5; D is unresolved. Germline V gene lookup returns CDR1 SEHNR and CDR2 FQNEAQ (reference sequence). Trimming removed 5 bases at V and 1 base at J, with 17 bases between. This CDR3 is built from 16 residues. CDR3 DNA sequence: TGTGCCAGCAGCCCCCTGGAGACAAGGTTCCAAGAGACCCAGTACTTC. Amino acid sequence: CASSPLETRFQETQYF.

The rearrangement joins TRBV6-1 to TRBJ2-7, with TRBD1 matching 8 bases. The V segment lost 7 bases and the J segment 6 bases; nucleotides outside the gene matches: 11. The length of the CDR3 is 14 residues. CDR1 MNHNS and CDR2 SASEGT come from the germline V gene. CDR3 sequence reads: CASNPLSTGAEQYF. In DNA form, the CDR3 reads TGTGCCAGCAACCCCCTATCGACAGGGGCCGAGCAGTACTTC.

The CDR3 region has the DNA TGCGCCAGCAGCCCGCGACAGCTAAACTATGGCTACACCTTC. Amino acid sequence: CASSPRQLNYGYTF. The chain uses TRBV4-3 and TRBJ1-2; weak D call: TRBD1 (5 bases). Germline CDR1 reads LGHNA; CDR2 reads YSLEER. This CDR3 has 14 residues. The V end lost 4 bases, the J end lost 2 bases, and 11 bases lay between the germline ends.

The V gene is TRBV16, the J gene TRBJ2-2, with D possibly TRBD2 on 5 matching bases. In germline, CDR1 is KGHSY, CDR2 FQNENV. V was trimmed by 0 bases and J by 1 base, leaving 6 bases between them. The CDR3 covers 15 residues. CDR3 sequence (DNA): TGTGCCAGCAGCCAATCGGCGGGGAACACCGGGGAGCTGTTTTTT. Residues: CASSQSAGNTGELFF. The variable domain in full, with the rest retrieved from reference TRBV16 and TRBJ2-2, is GEEVAQTPKHLVRGEGQKAKLYCAPIKGHSYVFWYQQVLKNEFKFLISFQNENVFDETGMPKERFSAKCLPNSPCSLEIQATKLEDSAVYFCASSQSAGNTGELFFGEGSRLTVL.

The V call is TRBV11-2, the J call TRBJ2-1; D tentatively fits TRBD1 or TRBD2 (5 bases each). CDR1 is SGHAT and CDR2 is FQNNGV in the germline V gene. Trimming cost V 6 bases and J 2 bases, with 17 bases left between them. The CDR3 runs to 16 residues. CDR3 in DNA: TGTGCCAGCAGGGTGCCCGGTAGGGGACCCTACAATGAGCAGTTCTTC. Its translation: CASRVPGRGPYNEQFF.

Of note for this clone: A read error may produce the germline difference seen at one junction end. The V and J genes are TRBV7-2 and TRBJ2-3; D is undetermined. The CDR3 has 11 residues. CDR1 SGHTA and CDR2 FQGNSA come from the germline V gene. The CDR3 coding sequence is TGTGCCAGCAACTTAATCGATACGCAGTATTTT. Translated, it gives CASNLIDTQYF.

The CDR3 protein is CASSLVRSYEQYF. In DNA form, the CDR3 reads TGCGCCAGCAGCTTGGTTCGCAGCTACGAGCAGTACTTC. The genes are TRBV5-1 and TRBJ2-7; D unclear. The CDR3 is made up of 13 amino acids. V gave up 0 bases and J gave up 3 bases, with 7 bases separating them. Germline V gene lookup returns CDR1 SGHRS and CDR2 YFSETQ.

This chain links TRBV6-1 with TRBJ2-1; 11 nucleotides agree with TRBD2. The CDR3 has 17 residues. Losses at the gene ends were 4 bases for V and 9 bases for J; bases not matched to a gene: 14. CDR1 is MNHNS and CDR2 is SASEGT in the germline V gene. CDR3 in DNA: TGTGCCAGCAGTGCCCCCCGACTAGCGGGGAGGAGGGGTGAGCAGTTCTTC. Translation gives CASSAPRLAGRRGEQFF.

This clone was counted a single time. The chain recombines TRBV7-3 with TRBJ2-3; D is unresolved. V was shortened by 5 bases and J by 6 bases, with 12 bases between the two germline ends. In germline, CDR1 is SGHTA, CDR2 FQGTGA. This CDR3 comprises 13 residues. This CDR3 is CASSTVDGDTQYF. The CDR3 region has the DNA TGTGCCAGCAGCACGGTAGACGGGGATACGCAGTATTTT. The whole variable domain, filled in from reference TRBV7-3 and TRBJ2-3, reads GAGVSQTPSNKVTEKGKYVELRCDPISGHTALYWYRQSLGQGPEFLIYFQGTGAADDSGLPNDRFFAVRPEGSVSTLKIQRTERGDSAVYLCASSTVDGDTQYFGPGTRLTVL.

The chain employs TRBV18 and TRBJ2-7; D ambiguous. The CDR3 has 13 amino acids. In germline, CDR1 is KGHSH, CDR2 LQKENI. The V and J ends lost 2 bases and 6 bases respectively, with 11 bases between them. CDR3 residues: CASSPVGAREQYF. DNA for the CDR3: TGTGCCAGCTCACCAGTAGGAGCGCGCGAGCAGTACTTC. The full variable domain, in which reference TRBV18 and TRBJ2-7 provide the parts outside the CDR3, is NAGVMQNPRHLVRRRGQEARLRCSPMKGHSHVYWYRQLPEEGLKFMVYLQKENIIDESGMPKERFSAEFPKEGPSILRIQQVVRGDSAAYFCASSPVGAREQYFGPGTRLTVT.

Written as DNA, the CDR3 is TGTGCCAGCAGCTTAGCGGTCCCGACAGGGGTGAATGGCTACACCTTC. It yields the protein CASSLAVPTGVNGYTF. The gene calls are TRBV7-8 and TRBJ1-2, with 8 bases fitting TRBD1. This CDR3 is 16 amino acids long. From germline, CDR1 is SGHVS and CDR2 FQNEAQ. With 0 bases clipped from V and 6 bases from J, the junction kept 9 bases outside the gene matches.

The chain recombines TRBV7-9 with TRBJ1-2; D unresolved. This CDR3 has 16 residues. Germline assignment: CDR1 SEHNR and CDR2 FQNEAQ (reference sequence). V was pared by 4 bases and J by 4 bases, with 19 bases between. The CDR3 loop is CASSSRGRGSFYGYTF. The CDR3 region has the DNA TGTGCCAGCAGCTCGAGAGGCCGCGGGAGTTTCTATGGCTACACCTTC.

The chain recombines TRBV7-2 with TRBJ2-1, with a possible D match to TRBD1 (6 bases). Deletions cut 1 base from V and 6 bases from J, with 16 bases between. The germline CDR1 and CDR2 sequences are SGHTA and FQGNSA. The CDR3 is 16 amino acids. Here the CDR3 reads CASSLGQGIVFNEQFF. The CDR3 nucleotides are TGTGCCAGCAGCTTAGGGCAGGGGATCGTCTTCAATGAGCAGTTCTTC.

This chain joins TRBV7-2 and TRBJ2-7, with D possibly TRBD2 on 6 matching bases. Germline V gives CDR1 SGHTA, CDR2 FQGNSA. The CDR3 runs 14 residues. V lost 2 bases to trimming and J lost 6 bases, with 14 bases between them. The CDR3 region is CASSLLGTPVEQYF. The CDR3, as DNA: TGTGCCAGCAGCTTATTAGGGACTCCAGTCGAGCAGTACTTC.

The V gene is TRBV7-2, the J gene TRBJ2-1; D gene uncertain. The CDR3 consists of 14 residues. Deletions cut 1 base from V and 3 bases from J, with 7 bases between. From germline, CDR1 is SGHTA and CDR2 FQGNSA. For the CDR3, the DNA is TGTGCCAGCAGCTTAGAGTGGGGCTACAATGAGCAGTTCTTC. Translated: CASSLEWGYNEQFF.

This clone appeared a few times. The CDR3 bases are TGTGCCACCAGCAGAGGACAGGCATCCTCTGGGGCCAACGTCCTGACTTTC. This sequence encodes CATSRGQASSGANVLTF. The rearrangement joins TRBV15 to TRBJ2-6; D possibly corresponds to TRBD1 (6 bases). This CDR3 spans 17 amino acids. Germline CDR1 LNHNV, CDR2 YYDKDF (reference sequence). The V gene lost 1 base and the J gene lost 0 bases, with 10 bases spanning the gap. The full variable domain, in which reference TRBV15 and TRBJ2-6 provide the parts outside the CDR3, is DAMVIQNPRYQVTQFGKPVTLSCSQTLNHNVMYWYQQKSSQAPKLLFHYYDKDFNNEADTPDNFQSRRPNTSFCFLDIRSPGLGDTAMYLCATSRGQASSGANVLTFGAGSRLTVL.

The CDR3 sequence is CASSLGANTEAFF. CDR3 bases: TGTGCCAGCAGCCTGGGGGCGAACACTGAAGCTTTCTTT. V gene TRBV7-2 combines with J gene TRBJ1-1; TRBD1 is a possible D gene (6 bases). The CDR3 is 13 amino acids. CDR1 is SGHTA and CDR2 is FQGNSA in the germline V gene. Trimming removed 5 bases at V and 1 base at J, with 8 bases between. Based on the CDR3 plus reference TRBV7-2 and TRBJ1-1, the full variable domain is GAGVSQSPSNKVTEKGKDVELRCDPISGHTALYWYRQSLGQGLEFLIYFQGNSAPDKSGLPSDRFSAERTGGSVSTLTIQRTQQEDSAVYLCASSLGANTEAFFGQGTRLTVV.